What follows are 6 T cell receptor beta chains derived from one specimen sequenced in a study of B cell selection in AIRE deficiency. Some clones are missing from TCRdb's copy, which holds only in-frame ones; the method was immunoSEQ multiplex PCR. The sample gives about 22,000 clones, roughly 93% of which show up once; roughly 2% is in the top ten. Regulatory T cells were sorted as CD4+CD25hiCD127low/negative cells. The sequencing sample was made of Tregs sorted from PBMCs. These receptor sequences come from a human donor with AIRE deficiency.

The J gene is TRBJ2-7, the V gene TRBV7-9; D unclear. This CDR3 has 13 residues. Germline values: CDR1 SEHNR, CDR2 FQNEAQ (reference sequence). Trimming removed 4 bases at V and 2 bases at J, with 9 bases between. The CDR3 protein is CASSYSGTYEQYF. The CDR3 nucleotides are TGTGCCAGCAGCTACTCGGGCACCTACGAGCAGTACTTC.

The V call is TRBV7-3, the J call TRBJ2-1, with 11 positions matching TRBD1. Germline CDR1 SGHTA, CDR2 FQGTGA. V was pared by 4 bases and J by 6 bases, with 8 bases of the junction left unmatched. There are 16 residues in the CDR3. The CDR3 protein is CASSSPGTGGRNEQFF. CDR3 DNA sequence: TGTGCCAGCAGCTCCCCTGGGACAGGGGGTCGCAATGAGCAGTTCTTC.

The chain combines TRBV6-6 with TRBJ1-2; unclear D gene. The CDR3 has 14 residues. The germline gives CDR1 MNHNY, CDR2 SVGAGI (reference sequence). Trimming removed 2 bases at V and 0 bases at J, with 7 bases between. The CDR3 loop reads CASSYTAANYGYTF. CDR3 sequence (DNA): TGTGCCAGCAGTTACACAGCGGCTAACTATGGCTACACCTTC.

V is TRBV12-5 and J is TRBJ2-3; no clear D gene. Trimming left V 6 bases short and J 6 bases short, with 4 bases between. Germline assignment: CDR1 LGHNT and CDR2 FRNRAP. This CDR3 region has 10 residues. CDR3 sequence: CASGRDTQYF. The CDR3 DNA follows: TGTGCTAGTGGCCGTGATACGCAGTATTTT. Full variable domain (missing parts from reference TRBV12-5 and TRBJ2-3): DARVTQTPRHKVTEMGQEVTMRCQPILGHNTVFWYRQTMMQGLELLAYFRNRAPLDDSGMPKDRFSAEMPDATLATLKIQPSEPRDSAVYFCASGRDTQYFGPGTRLTVL.

The chain has TRBV28 and TRBJ1-2; TRBD1 agrees at 8 bases. Per germline, CDR1 MDHEN and CDR2 SYDVKM. CDR3 size: 13 residues. After removal of 2 bases from V and 7 bases from J, the junction contained 3 bases not matched to a gene. The CDR3 region is CASSLQGAGGYTF. The CDR3 DNA sequence: TGTGCCAGCAGTTTACAGGGGGCTGGTGGCTACACCTTC.

This sequence joins TRBV30 and TRBJ2-7; D possibly corresponds to TRBD2 (5 bases). Looked up from germline, CDR1 is GTSNPN and CDR2 is SVGIG (reference sequence). V was shortened by 0 bases and J by 5 bases, with 11 bases between the two germline ends. The CDR3 is made up of 13 amino acids. The DNA for the CDR3 is TGTGCCTGGAGTGTACCTAGCTTCCACGAGCAGTACTTC. Protein sequence: CAWSVPSFHEQYF.